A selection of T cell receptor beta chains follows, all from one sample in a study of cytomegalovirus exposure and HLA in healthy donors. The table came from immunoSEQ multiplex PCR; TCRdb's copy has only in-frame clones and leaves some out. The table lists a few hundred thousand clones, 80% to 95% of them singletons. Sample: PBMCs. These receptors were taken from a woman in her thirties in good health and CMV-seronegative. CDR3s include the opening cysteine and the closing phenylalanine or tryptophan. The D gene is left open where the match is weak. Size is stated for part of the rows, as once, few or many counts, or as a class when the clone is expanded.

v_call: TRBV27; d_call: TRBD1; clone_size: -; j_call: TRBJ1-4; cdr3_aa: CASSPWTGFDAEKLFF; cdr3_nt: TGTGCCAGCAGTCCGTGGACAGGGTTCGATGCCGAAAAACTGTTTTTT
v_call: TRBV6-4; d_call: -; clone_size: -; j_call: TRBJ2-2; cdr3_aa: CASSYTGTTNTGELFF; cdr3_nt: TGTGCCAGCAGTTATACCGGGACAACGAACACCGGGGAGCTGTTTTTT
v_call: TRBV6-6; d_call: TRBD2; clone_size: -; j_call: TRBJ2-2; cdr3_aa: CASRTLAGASTGELFF; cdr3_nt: TGTGCCAGCAGGACCCTAGCGGGAGCCAGCACCGGGGAGCTGTTTTTT
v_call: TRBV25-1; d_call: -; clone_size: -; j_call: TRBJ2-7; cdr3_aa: CASSEGGTDTYEQYF; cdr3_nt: TGTGCCAGCAGTGAAGGTGGGACCGACACCTACGAGCAGTACTTC
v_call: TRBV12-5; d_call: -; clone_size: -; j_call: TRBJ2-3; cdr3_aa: CASGLEAVTTGSPTDTQYF; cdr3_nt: TGTGCTAGTGGTTTGGAAGCAGTGACCACAGGGTCACCCACAGATACGCAGTATTTT
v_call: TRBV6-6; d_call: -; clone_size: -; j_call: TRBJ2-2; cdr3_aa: CASTADNTGELFF; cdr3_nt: TGTGCCAGCACTGCGGATAACACCGGGGAGCTGTTTTTT
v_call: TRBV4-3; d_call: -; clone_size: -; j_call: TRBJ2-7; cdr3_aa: CASARRISSYEQYF; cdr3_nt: TGCGCCAGCGCCCGGAGGATTTCGTCCTACGAGCAGTACTTC
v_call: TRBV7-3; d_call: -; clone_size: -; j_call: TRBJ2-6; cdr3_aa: CASSRGGAISGANVLTF; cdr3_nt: TGTGCCAGCAGTCGAGGGGGAGCGATCTCTGGGGCCAACGTCCTGACTTTC
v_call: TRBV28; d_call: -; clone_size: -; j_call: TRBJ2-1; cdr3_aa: CASSLTGQRLHNEQFF; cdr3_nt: TGTGCCAGCAGTTTAACAGGACAGAGGCTCCACAATGAGCAGTTCTTC
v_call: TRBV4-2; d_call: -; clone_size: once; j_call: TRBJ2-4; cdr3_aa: CASSQAPEFYENIQYF; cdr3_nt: TGTGCCAGCAGCCAAGCTCCGGAGTTTTACGAAAACATTCAGTACTTC
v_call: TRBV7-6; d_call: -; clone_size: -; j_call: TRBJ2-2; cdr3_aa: CASSLGDRRRAGELFF; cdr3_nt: TGTGCCAGCAGCTTAGGGGACCGCCGTAGGGCCGGGGAGCTGTTTTTT
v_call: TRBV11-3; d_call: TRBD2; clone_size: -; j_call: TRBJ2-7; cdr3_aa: CASSLSGTTDEQYF; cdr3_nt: TGTGCCAGCAGCCTTTCCGGGACTACCGACGAGCAGTACTTC
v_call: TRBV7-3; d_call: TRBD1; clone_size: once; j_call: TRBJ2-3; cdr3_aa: CASSLNAVGGRTDTQYF; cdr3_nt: TGTGCCAGCAGCTTAAACGCGGTAGGGGGCCGCACAGATACGCAGTATTTT
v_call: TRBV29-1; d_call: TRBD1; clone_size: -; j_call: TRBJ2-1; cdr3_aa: CSVENSRDRSYNEQFF; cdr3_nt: TGCAGCGTTGAAAATTCCCGGGACAGATCCTACAATGAGCAGTTCTTC
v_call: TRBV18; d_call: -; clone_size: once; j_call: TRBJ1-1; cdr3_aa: CASSPPRGTTNTEAFF; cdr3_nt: TGTGCCAGCTCACCACCTAGGGGAACCACGAACACTGAAGCTTTCTTT
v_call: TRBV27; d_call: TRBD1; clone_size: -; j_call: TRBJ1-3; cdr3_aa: CASPPAGTDLGNTIYF; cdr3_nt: TGTGCCAGCCCCCCGGCCGGGACAGATCTAGGAAACACCATATATTTT
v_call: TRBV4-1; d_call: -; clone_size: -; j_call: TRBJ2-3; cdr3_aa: CASSQGWDADTQYF; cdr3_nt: TGCGCCAGCAGTCAGGGTTGGGACGCTGATACGCAGTATTTT
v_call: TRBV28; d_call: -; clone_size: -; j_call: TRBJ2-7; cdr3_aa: CASGAPVGRIYEQYF; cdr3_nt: TGTGCCAGCGGAGCTCCGGTCGGACGGATCTACGAGCAGTACTTC
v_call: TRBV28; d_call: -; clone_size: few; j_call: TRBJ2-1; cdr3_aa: CASSAPGGSSYNEQFF; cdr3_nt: TGTGCCAGCAGTGCCCCCGGAGGGAGCTCCTACAATGAGCAGTTCTTC
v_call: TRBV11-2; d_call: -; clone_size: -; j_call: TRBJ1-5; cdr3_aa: CASSLGPYQPQHF; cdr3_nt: TGTGCCAGCAGCTTGGGTCCTTATCAGCCCCAGCATTTT
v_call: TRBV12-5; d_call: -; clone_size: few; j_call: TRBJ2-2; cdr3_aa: CASGLVPDGTTNTGELFF; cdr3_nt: TGTGCTAGTGGTTTGGTACCCGACGGGACGACAAACACCGGGGAGCTGTTTTTT
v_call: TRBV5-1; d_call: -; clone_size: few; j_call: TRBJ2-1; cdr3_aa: CASSSGDEQFF; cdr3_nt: TGCGCCAGCAGTAGCGGCGATGAGCAGTTCTTC
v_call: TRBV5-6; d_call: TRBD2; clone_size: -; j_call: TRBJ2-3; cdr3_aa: CASSASGTHLTDTQYF; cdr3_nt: TGTGCCAGCAGCGCAAGCGGGACTCACCTTACAGATACGCAGTATTTT
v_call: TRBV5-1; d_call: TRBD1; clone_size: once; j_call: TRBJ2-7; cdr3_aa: CASSASGTGSYEQYF; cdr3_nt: TGCGCCAGCAGCGCCTCCGGGACAGGCTCCTACGAGCAGTACTTC
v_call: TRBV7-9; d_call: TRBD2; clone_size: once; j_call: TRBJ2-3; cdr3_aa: CASSLPSPGLGTDTQYF; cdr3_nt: TGTGCCAGCAGCTTACCATCACCGGGACTAGGTACAGATACGCAGTATTTT
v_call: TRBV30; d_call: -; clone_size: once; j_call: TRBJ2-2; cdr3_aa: CAWSIGGTNTGELFF; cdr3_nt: TGTGCCTGGAGTATAGGGGGAACGAACACCGGGGAGCTGTTTTTT
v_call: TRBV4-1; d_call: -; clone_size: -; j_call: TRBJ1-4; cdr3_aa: CASSQGAQGIEKLFF; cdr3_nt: TGCGCCAGCAGCCAAGGCGCCCAGGGGATCGAAAAACTGTTTTTT
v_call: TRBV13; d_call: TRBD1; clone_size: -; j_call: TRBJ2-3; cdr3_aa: CASSSAGTGGSSTDTQYF; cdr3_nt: TGTGCCAGCAGCTCGGCCGGGACAGGGGGCTCGAGCACAGATACGCAGTATTTT
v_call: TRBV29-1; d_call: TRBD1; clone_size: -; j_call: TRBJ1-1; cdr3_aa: CSSRQGRGNTEAFF; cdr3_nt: TGCAGCTCCAGACAGGGTAGGGGTAACACTGAAGCTTTCTTT
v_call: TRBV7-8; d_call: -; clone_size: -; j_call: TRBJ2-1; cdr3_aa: CASSSSGRRLGNEQFF; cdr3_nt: TGTGCCAGCAGCAGTAGCGGAAGGAGGTTGGGTAATGAGCAGTTCTTC
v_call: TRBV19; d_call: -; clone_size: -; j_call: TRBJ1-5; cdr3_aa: CASTTRGSNNQPQHF; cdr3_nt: TGTGCCAGTACCACCCGAGGGAGTAACAATCAGCCCCAGCATTTT
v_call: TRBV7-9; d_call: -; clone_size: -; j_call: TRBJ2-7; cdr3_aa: CASSLEARSYEQYF; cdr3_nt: TGTGCCAGCAGCTTAGAGGCCAGATCCTACGAGCAGTACTTC
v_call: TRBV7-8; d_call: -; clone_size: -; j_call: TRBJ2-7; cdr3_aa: CASSLRPLFAEQYF; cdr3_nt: TGTGCCAGCAGCTTGCGACCCCTTTTCGCCGAGCAGTACTTC
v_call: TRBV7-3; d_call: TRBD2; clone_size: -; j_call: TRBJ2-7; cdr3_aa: CARVAGGPYEQYF; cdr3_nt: TGTGCCAGGGTGGCGGGAGGGCCCTACGAGCAGTACTTC